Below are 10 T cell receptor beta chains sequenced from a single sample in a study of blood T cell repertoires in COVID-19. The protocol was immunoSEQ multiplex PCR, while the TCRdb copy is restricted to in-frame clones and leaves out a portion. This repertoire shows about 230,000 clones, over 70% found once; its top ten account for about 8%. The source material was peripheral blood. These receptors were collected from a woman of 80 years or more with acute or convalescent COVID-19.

The CDR3 region is CASSLQRGSYEQYF. DNA for the CDR3: TGTGCCAGCAGCTTGCAGCGGGGTTCCTACGAGCAGTACTTC. The V call is TRBV5-4, the J call TRBJ2-7; 7 bases align to TRBD2. The CDR3 spans 14 residues. Germline-derived CDR1 and CDR2 are SGHNT and YYREEE (reference sequence). The V and J ends lost 1 base and 1 base, in that order; junction bases with no gene match: 2.

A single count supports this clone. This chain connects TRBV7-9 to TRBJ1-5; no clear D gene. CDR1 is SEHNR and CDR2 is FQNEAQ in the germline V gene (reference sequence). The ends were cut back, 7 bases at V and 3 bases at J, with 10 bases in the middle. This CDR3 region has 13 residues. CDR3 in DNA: TGTGCCAGCAACCTGGAGCCCAATCAGCCCCAGCATTTT. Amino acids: CASNLEPNQPQHF.

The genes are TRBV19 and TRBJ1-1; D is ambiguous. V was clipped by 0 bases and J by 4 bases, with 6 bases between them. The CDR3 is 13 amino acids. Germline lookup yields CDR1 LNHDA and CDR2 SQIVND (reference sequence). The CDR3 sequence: CASSIDSSTEAFF. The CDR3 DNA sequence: TGTGCCAGTAGTATAGATAGTAGCACTGAAGCTTTCTTT.

CDR3 sequence: CSVVAARQRGTQYF. The CDR3 DNA is TGCAGCGTTGTTGCGGCTCGGCAACGAGGTACGCAGTATTTT. The chain carries TRBV29-1 and TRBJ2-3; D call uncertain. V shed 4 bases and J shed 8 bases, with 19 bases lying between them. CDR1 and CDR2 (germline): SQVTM, ANQGSEA. This CDR3 is built from 14 residues.

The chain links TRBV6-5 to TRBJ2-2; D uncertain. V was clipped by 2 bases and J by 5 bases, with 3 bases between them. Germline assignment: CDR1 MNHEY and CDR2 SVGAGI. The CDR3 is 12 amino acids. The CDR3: CASSYLTGELFF. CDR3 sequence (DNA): TGTGCCAGCAGTTACCTTACCGGGGAGCTGTTTTTT.

For the CDR3, the DNA is TGTGCCAGTAGACCCTGGCCCTCAGGGGGCGACTATGGCTACACCTTC. It translates to CASRPWPSGGDYGYTF. The gene calls are TRBV19 and TRBJ1-2; the match to TRBD1 covers 8 bases. V was pared by 6 bases and J by 3 bases, with 12 bases of the junction left unmatched. The CDR3 has 16 amino acids. CDR1 is LNHDA, CDR2 SQIVND, per germline (reference sequence).

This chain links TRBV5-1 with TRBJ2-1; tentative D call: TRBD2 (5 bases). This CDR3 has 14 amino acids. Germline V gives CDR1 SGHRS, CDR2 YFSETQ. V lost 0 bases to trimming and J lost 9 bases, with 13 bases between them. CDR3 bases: TGCGCCAGCAGCTTGGAGTCCGGGATGGGTGAGCAGTTCTTC. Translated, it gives CASSLESGMGEQFF.

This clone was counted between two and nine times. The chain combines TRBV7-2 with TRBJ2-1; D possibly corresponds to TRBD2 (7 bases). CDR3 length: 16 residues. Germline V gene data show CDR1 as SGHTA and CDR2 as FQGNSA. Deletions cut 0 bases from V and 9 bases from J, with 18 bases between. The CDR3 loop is CASSLAGGASYGEQFF. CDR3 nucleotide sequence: TGTGCCAGCAGCTTAGCGGGGGGGGCTAGCTATGGTGAGCAGTTCTTC.

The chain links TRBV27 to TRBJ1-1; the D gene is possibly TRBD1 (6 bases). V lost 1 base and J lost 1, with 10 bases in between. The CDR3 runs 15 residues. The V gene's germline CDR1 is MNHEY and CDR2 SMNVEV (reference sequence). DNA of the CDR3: TGTGCCAGCAGTTTATTACGGACAGCGAACACTGAAGCTTTCTTT. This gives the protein CASSLLRTANTEAFF.

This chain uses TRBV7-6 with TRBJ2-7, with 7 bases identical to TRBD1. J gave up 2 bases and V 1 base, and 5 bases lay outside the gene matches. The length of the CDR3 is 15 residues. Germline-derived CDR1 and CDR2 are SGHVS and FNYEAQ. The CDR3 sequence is CASSLVKGATYEQYF. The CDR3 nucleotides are TGTGCCAGCAGCTTAGTCAAGGGGGCAACCTACGAGCAGTACTTC.